This is a list of T cell receptor beta chains from one sample in a study of OX40 agonist ivuxolimab in advanced cancers. TCRdb's copy holds only in-frame clones and misses some; the assay was immunoSEQ multiplex PCR. Seen here are just under 20,000 clones, around 82% observed once, and the top ten hold roughly 10%. Source: CD4+ or CD8+ T cells sorted from blood, taken in a trial of the OX40 agonist ivuxolimab. These receptors all come from an adult with an advanced solid tumor such as melanoma, head and neck, liver or kidney cancer. Each CDR3 is given with its conserved first and last residue. D genes are given only for firm matches. Clone size, where shown, is once, few, many, or a class for clones that have expanded.

j_call | clone_size | v_call | d_call | cdr3_nt | cdr3_aa
TRBJ2-1 | . | TRBV9 | . | TGTGCCAGCAGCGTAGCGACACGTGTCAATGAGCAGTTCTTC | CASSVATRVNEQFF
TRBJ2-1 | . | TRBV19 | TRBD1 | TGTGCCAGTAGTATTTGGGACAGGGAGAGGTATCCCTACAATGAGCAGTTCTTC | CASSIWDRERYPYNEQFF
TRBJ2-5 | . | TRBV6-5 | . | TGTGCCAGCAGTTGGGTCGGGGGCCGAGGGGAGACCCAGTACTTC | CASSWVGGRGETQYF
TRBJ2-7 | . | TRBV7-2 | . | TGTGCCAGCACCCAAGGGGGGCTAGCGGCCTACGAGCAGTACTTC | CASTQGGLAAYEQYF
TRBJ1-1 | . | TRBV25-1 | . | TGTGCCAGCAGTTTGAATAGGGGGAGATCAACTGAAGCTTTCTTT | CASSLNRGRSTEAFF
TRBJ1-2 | . | TRBV29-1 | TRBD1 | TGCAGCGTACTCCCGGTAGGGGGCAGTCGGAACGAGCTTAGGTCGGACTATGGCTACACCTTC | CSVLPVGGSRNELRSDYGYTF
TRBJ2-1 | . | TRBV6-1 | . | TGTGCCAGCAGCGGACGGTTCTCCTACAATGAGCAGTTCTTC | CASSGRFSYNEQFF
TRBJ1-2 | . | TRBV18 | . | TGTGCCAGCTCACCACCGTTGGGGCAGGCCAACTATGGCTACACCTTC | CASSPPLGQANYGYTF
TRBJ2-7 | . | TRBV27 | TRBD2 | TGTGCCAGCAGACCTATTAGCGGGAGGCAGTACGAGCAGTACTTC | CASRPISGRQYEQYF
TRBJ2-3 | . | TRBV6-5 | . | TGTGCCAGCAGTTACGGGGAGGGGGGAGGAGATACGCAGTATTTT | CASSYGEGGGDTQYF
TRBJ2-2 | few | TRBV4-3 | . | TGCGCCAGCAGCCCAGGACTGTACACCGGGGAGCTGTTTTTT | CASSPGLYTGELFF
TRBJ2-1 | . | TRBV9 | TRBD1 | TGTGCCAGCAGCCAAGGGGGCATAGGGGGAAATGAGCAGTTCTTC | CASSQGGIGGNEQFF
TRBJ2-5 | . | TRBV11-2 | TRBD2 | TGTGCCAGCAGGCAGCCTAGCGGCCAAGAGACCCAGTACTTC | CASRQPSGQETQYF
TRBJ2-1 | . | TRBV11-3 | TRBD2 | TGTGCCAGCAGCTTAGCCAGCGGGAGGTACAATGAGCAGTTCTTC | CASSLASGRYNEQFF
TRBJ1-2 | . | TRBV18 | TRBD1 | TGTGCCAGCTCACCGTCGGGGTCACAGGGGTATGGCTACACCTTC | CASSPSGSQGYGYTF
TRBJ1-1 | . | TRBV7-9 | . | TGTGCCAGCAGCTTCCCCCCCACTGAAGCTTTCTTT | CASSFPPTEAFF
TRBJ2-1 | . | TRBV4-3 | TRBD2 | TGCGCCAGCAGCCAAATGCGGGGGGTTTACAATGAGCAGTTCTTC | CASSQMRGVYNEQFF
TRBJ2-7 | few | TRBV10-1 | . | TGCGCCAGCAACTACGAGCAGTACTTC | CASNYEQYF
TRBJ2-6 | . | TRBV27 | . | TGTGCCAGCAGTTTCTTCTCTGGGGCCAACGTCCTGACTTTC | CASSFFSGANVLTF
TRBJ2-1 | few | TRBV15 | TRBD2 | TGTGCCACCAGCAGAGCTGGGAGGGCCGGTAATGAGCAGTTCTTC | CATSRAGRAGNEQFF
TRBJ1-5 | . | TRBV5-6 | . | TGTGCCAGCAGTCAAGGGCTAAGCAATCAGCCCCAGCATTTT | CASSQGLSNQPQHF
TRBJ2-1 | . | TRBV13 | . | TGTGCCAGCAGCTCGAAAAGTATATATCTTTACAATGAGCAGTTCTTC | CASSSKSIYLYNEQFF
TRBJ2-3 | . | TRBV5-6 | . | TGTGCCAGCAGCGAAATTAGCGGAAACACAGATACGCAGTATTTT | CASSEISGNTDTQYF
TRBJ2-1 | . | TRBV18 | TRBD1 | TGTGCCAGCTCACCGGGACAGGGGGCCGGTGAGCAGTTCTTC | CASSPGQGAGEQFF
TRBJ2-3 | . | TRBV28 | . | TGTGCCAGCAGCCTCCCAAGAAAGGGGGGCACAGATACGCAGTATTTT | CASSLPRKGGTDTQYF
TRBJ1-1 | . | TRBV2 | . | TGTGCCAGCAGTGCTACGCCCACAAACACTGAAGCTTTCTTT | CASSATPTNTEAFF
TRBJ2-5 | . | TRBV28 | . | TGTGCCAGCAGTTCCATAAGGTGGGACCAAGAGACCCAGTACTTC | CASSSIRWDQETQYF
TRBJ1-2 | . | TRBV5-1 | . | TGCGCCAGCAGCTTAGGGCAGGATCCTAACTATGGCTACACCTTC | CASSLGQDPNYGYTF
TRBJ2-7 | . | TRBV2 | . | TGTGCCAGCAGCCTAGGGGGAGGGATGGGGTACGAGCAGTACTTC | CASSLGGGMGYEQYF
TRBJ2-1 | . | TRBV7-2 | . | TGTGCCAGCAGCTTAGGGCTAGGGACAAGCTCCTACAATGAGCAGTTCTTC | CASSLGLGTSSYNEQFF
TRBJ2-1 | . | TRBV5-6 | TRBD2 | TGTGCCAGCAGCTTGGGCGGGACTAGCGGGAGGCCCTACAATGAGCAGTTCTTC | CASSLGGTSGRPYNEQFF
TRBJ1-1 | . | TRBV27 | TRBD1 | TGTGCCAGCAGTTCAGAGACCGGGACAGGAGGAACTGAAGCTTTCTTT | CASSSETGTGGTEAFF
TRBJ2-5 | once | TRBV28 | . | TGTGCCAGCAGAAGTGAACGGGCCCCCCGAAGGGAGACCCAGTACTTC | CASRSERAPRRETQYF
TRBJ2-7 | . | TRBV5-4 | TRBD2 | TGTGCCAGCAGCTTGGGGCCTAGCGGGAGATACGAGCAGTACTTC | CASSLGPSGRYEQYF
TRBJ1-1 | . | TRBV30 | TRBD1 | TGTGCCTTCTCCCAGGGGGAAAACACTGAAGCTTTCTTT | CAFSQGENTEAFF
TRBJ2-3 | . | TRBV27 | TRBD1 | TGTGCCAGCAGTGCCTTTTTCCGGGACAGCTACTTAGATACGCAGTATTTT | CASSAFFRDSYLDTQYF
TRBJ1-1 | . | TRBV28 | . | TGTGCCAGCAGTTTACCCGGGCTCATGAACACTGAAGCTTTCTTT | CASSLPGLMNTEAFF
TRBJ1-1 | . | TRBV6-1 | . | TGTGCCAGCAGTGAAGCCCCGGGACGGTGGAACACTGAAGCTTTCTTT | CASSEAPGRWNTEAFF
TRBJ1-1 | . | TRBV27 | TRBD1 | TGTGCCAGCCGCCGGACAGGGAAGCAGAACACTGAAGCTTTCTTT | CASRRTGKQNTEAFF
TRBJ1-2 | . | TRBV5-5 | . | TGTGCCAGCAGCCCGGGGTGGCAGTATGGCTACACCTTC | CASSPGWQYGYTF
TRBJ2-5 | . | TRBV27 | . | TGTGCCAGCAGTTTCTTGAGGGGGTTGGAAGAGACCCAGTACTTC | CASSFLRGLEETQYF
TRBJ1-5 | . | TRBV5-8 | TRBD1 | TGTGCCAGCAGCTTGCGCAGGGGGAGGCCCCAGCATTTT | CASSLRRGRPQHF
TRBJ2-2 | . | TRBV29-1 | . | TGCAGCGTTGTGAGCCGGACTGACGGGGAGCTGTTTTTT | CSVVSRTDGELFF
TRBJ2-1 | . | TRBV30 | TRBD2 | TGTGCCTGGATGATAGCGGGAGCTAACAATGAGCAGTTCTTC | CAWMIAGANNEQFF